The rows below give T cell receptor beta chains drawn from one sample of a study of blood T cell repertoires in COVID-19. Profiled with immunoSEQ multiplex PCR; TCRdb holds only in-frame clones, not every one. This table has over 400,000 clones, approximately 90% appearing once. Source material: peripheral blood. All receptors derive from a woman younger than 45 with active or convalescent COVID-19. CDR3s leave out the opening cysteine and the closing phenylalanine or tryptophan.

V	length	CDR3
TRBV6-5	14	ASSYSIQGSTDTQY
TRBV10-2	11	ASKVRGMDTQY
TRBV6-5	13	ASSYAQGGMEGYT
TRBV7-9	12	ASSLAGAHEKLF
TRBV3-1/TRBV3-2	12	ASSHRGGAGELF
TRBV6-5	10	ASKRESVEQY
TRBV19	14	ASNPLTGGLREPQH
TRBV18	14	ASSRPGTAPYNEQF
TRBV24-1	11	ATSDSLYNEQF
TRBV7-9	12	ASSPHKGGGELF
TRBV2	12	ASSDVAANTEAF
TRBV27	14	ASSLSVEGLRYGYT
TRBV19	14	ASSIVLAGDGGMQF
TRBV2	10	ASSDTTGEAF
TRBV27	12	ASRRTADHQPQH
TRBV19	12	ASSIGQGVYGYT
TRBV9	13	ASSPFLQGTYGYT
TRBV7-2	11	ASSLIELTEAF
TRBV3-1/TRBV3-2	16	ASSPLLQRREGFYGYT
TRBV6-5	13	ASSPDWNPNQPQH
TRBV9	21	ASSVSPPRTGRDSWARNTEAF
TRBV5-1	15	ASSLVGRGLGTGELF
TRBV29-1	11	SVVPQGSGEQY
TRBV4-2	17	ASSQDYGSGSQLADTQY
TRBV6-5	12	ASSWDRGSYEQY
TRBV19	13	ASSAGTGMNTEAF
TRBV3-1/TRBV3-2	12	ASSSRGPSSPLH
TRBV25-1	12	ASSKAGGPSEQF
TRBV5-1	11	ASSYSGEYGYT